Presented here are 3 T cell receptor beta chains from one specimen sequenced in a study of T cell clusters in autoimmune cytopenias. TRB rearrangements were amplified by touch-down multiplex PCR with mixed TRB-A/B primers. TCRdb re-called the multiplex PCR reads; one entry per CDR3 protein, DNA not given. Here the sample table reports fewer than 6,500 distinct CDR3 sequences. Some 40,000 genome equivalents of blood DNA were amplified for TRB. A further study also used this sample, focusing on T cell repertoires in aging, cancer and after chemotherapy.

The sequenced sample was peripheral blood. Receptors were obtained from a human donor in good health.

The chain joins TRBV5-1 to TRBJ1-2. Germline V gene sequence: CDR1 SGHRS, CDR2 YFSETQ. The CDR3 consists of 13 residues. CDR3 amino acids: CASSLSAGKGYTF.

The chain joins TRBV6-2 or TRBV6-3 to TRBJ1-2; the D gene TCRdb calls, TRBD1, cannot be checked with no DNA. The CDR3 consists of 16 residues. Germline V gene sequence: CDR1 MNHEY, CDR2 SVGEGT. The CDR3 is CASSYSGQEANYGYTF.

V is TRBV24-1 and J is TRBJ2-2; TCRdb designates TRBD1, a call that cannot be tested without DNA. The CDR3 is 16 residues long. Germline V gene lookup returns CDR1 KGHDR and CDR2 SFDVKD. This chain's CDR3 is CATSDPGQGDTGELFF.